This is a list of T cell receptor beta chains from one sample in a study of T cells in Graves' hyperthyroidism and ophthalmopathy. In TCRdb, the multiplex PCR reads were re-called with MiXCR into one record per CDR3 protein. The sample lists about 360,000 distinct CDR3 sequences, roughly 13% occurring once. Source material: blood. These TCRs come from a woman aged 18-29 years with Graves' hyperthyroidism. The CDR3 runs from the conserved cysteine through the conserved F or W. D genes are given only for firm matches. Size tells how often a clone was seen (once, few, many) or the class of an expanded clone, and some rows leave it out.

TRBJ1-2	many	TRBV7-9	.	15	TGTGCCAGCAGCCCGAAGGGGGTGGTTACGAATGGCTACACCTTC	CASSPKGVVTNGYTF
TRBJ2-7	many	TRBV12-3/TRBV12-4	.	14	TGTGCCAGCAGTTTAAATTTGTTTCCCTACGAGCAGTACTTC	CASSLNLFPYEQYF
TRBJ2-1	many	TRBV20-1	.	14	TGCAGTGCTAGAGAAGGAGGGGGAGTCAATGAGCAGTTCTTC	CSAREGGGVNEQFF
TRBJ1-5	many	TRBV7-3	.	12	TGTGCCAGCAACGTAAGCAATCAGCCCCAGCATTTT	CASNVSNQPQHF
TRBJ2-1	.	TRBV24-1	.	14	TGTGCCACCAGTGATTTGAGGGACTCCTCTGAGCAGTTCTTC	CATSDLRDSSEQFF
TRBJ1-2	once	TRBV18	.	14	TGTGCCAGCTCACCACCGGCGGACTTCGGGGGCTACACCTTC	CASSPPADFGGYTF
TRBJ2-7	many	TRBV28	.	13	TGTGCCAGCACCGTAGGGACCTACTACGAGCAGTACTTC	CASTVGTYYEQYF
TRBJ2-1	many	TRBV9	.	16	TGTGCCAGCAGCGTAGAAGGGGACGGCCTCTACAATGAGCAGTTCTTC	CASSVEGDGLYNEQFF
TRBJ2-7	many	TRBV20-1	TRBD1	14	TGCAGTGCTTCTCGGACAGGGAACCCCTACGAGCAGTACTTC	CSASRTGNPYEQYF
TRBJ2-7	many	TRBV6-2/TRBV6-3	.	12	TGTGCCAGCAGTACCGAGACCTACGAGCAGTACTTC	CASSTETYEQYF
TRBJ1-6	few	TRBV4-3	.	16	TGCGCCAGCAGCCAAGATCCTCCGGGCCGGGGTTCACCCCTCCACTTT	CASSQDPPGRGSPLHF
TRBJ1-2	many	TRBV5-1	TRBD1	15	TGCGCCAGCTCCCTATGGACAGGGGGCGGGAGTGGCTACACCTTC	CASSLWTGGGSGYTF
TRBJ1-2	many	TRBV18	.	15	TGTGCCAGCTCACCACCGGGCAGGGGTAACTATGGCTACACCTTC	CASSPPGRGNYGYTF
TRBJ1-2	many	TRBV12-3/TRBV12-4	TRBD1	15	TGTGCCAGCAGTCTAACGGACAGGGGGATGAGGGGCTACACCTTC	CASSLTDRGMRGYTF
TRBJ2-5	many	TRBV11-1	.	16	TGTGCCAGCAGCTTAGGGGGGTTGGGGATTGGAGAGACCCAGTACTTC	CASSLGGLGIGETQYF
TRBJ1-1	few	TRBV20-1	.	14	TGCAGTGTCCCTCCCGGAGGGAGGAGCACTGAAGCTTTCTTT	CSVPPGGRSTEAFF
TRBJ2-1	many	TRBV7-8	TRBD1	15	TGTGCCAGCAGCCCGTGGGGACAGGGTTACAATGAGCAGTTCTTC	CASSPWGQGYNEQFF
TRBJ2-1	many	TRBV2	TRBD1	13	TGTGCCAGCACCGGGACAGGGGCCCATGAGCAGTTCTTC	CASTGTGAHEQFF
TRBJ1-2	many	TRBV6-2/TRBV6-3	.	13	TGTGCCAGCACCCTCCCCCCGGGGACGGGCTACACCTTC	CASTLPPGTGYTF
TRBJ2-4	many	TRBV28	.	19	TGTGCCAGCAGTTTTGGGGGCCCCAGGTTTTCGTTAGCCAAAAACATTCAGTACTTC	CASSFGGPRFSLAKNIQYF
TRBJ1-1	many	TRBV2	.	11	TGTGCCAGCAGTGAAAGGGTTCAGGCTTTCTTT	CASSERVQAFF
TRBJ1-3	many	TRBV9	TRBD1	14	TGTGCCAGCAGCGTGACAGGGTCTGGAAACACCATATATTTT	CASSVTGSGNTIYF